Detailed here is one T cell receptor (beta chain). The data belong to a study of blood T cell repertoires in COVID-19. Study context: Sites in the United States, Italy and Spain provided acute and convalescent COVID-19 samples.

Profiled with immunoSEQ multiplex PCR; TCRdb holds only in-frame clones, not every one. The profile shows approximately 150,000 clones, 85% to 90% of them singletons. This TCR was sampled from a man aged 45-60 years who had recovered from COVID-19. Specimen: peripheral blood.

The CDR3 spells CAWAWGLAGGSQETQYF. As DNA, the CDR3 is TGTGCCTGGGCTTGGGGGCTAGCGGGGGGATCTCAAGAGACCCAGTACTTC. The chain has TRBV30 and TRBJ2-5; 11 bases are shared with TRBD2. In germline, CDR1 is GTSNPN, CDR2 SVGIG (reference sequence). V gave up 5 bases and J gave up 2 bases; unmatched junction bases: 13. This CDR3 is built from 17 residues.